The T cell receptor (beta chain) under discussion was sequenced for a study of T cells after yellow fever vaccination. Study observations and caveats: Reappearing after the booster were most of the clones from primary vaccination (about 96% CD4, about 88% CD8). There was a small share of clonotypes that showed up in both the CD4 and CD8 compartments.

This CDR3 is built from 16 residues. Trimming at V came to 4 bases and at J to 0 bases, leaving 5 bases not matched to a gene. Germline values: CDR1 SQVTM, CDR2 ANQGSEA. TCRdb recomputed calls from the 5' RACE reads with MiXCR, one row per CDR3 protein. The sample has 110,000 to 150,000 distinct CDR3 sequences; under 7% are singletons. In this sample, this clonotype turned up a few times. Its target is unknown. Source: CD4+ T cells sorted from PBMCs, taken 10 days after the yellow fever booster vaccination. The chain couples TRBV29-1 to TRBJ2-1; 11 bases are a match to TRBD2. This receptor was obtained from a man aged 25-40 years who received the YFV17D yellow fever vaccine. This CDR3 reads CSVVTSGSSSYNEQFF. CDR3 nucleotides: TGCAGCGTTGTTACTAGCGGGAGCAGCTCCTACAATGAGCAGTTCTTC.